This T cell receptor beta chain was found in a study of technical replicates of blood from several donors. CDR3 size: 11 residues. Germline V lookup: CDR1 SNHLY, CDR2 FYNNEI. Trimming pared 6 bases from V and 5 bases from J, leaving 5 bases between. Sequencing was performed with immunoSEQ multiplex PCR; in TCRdb, only in-frame clones are kept and a portion is missing. The data hold about 84,000 clones, with about 92% observed a single time. This clonotype originated in a human donor in good health. Sequencing used T cells isolated from PBMCs. The chain carries TRBV2 and TRBJ2-1; D remains ambiguous. The DNA for the CDR3 is TGTGCCAGCAGCTACGACAATGAGCAGTTCTTC. It codes for CASSYDNEQFF. The whole variable domain, filled in from reference TRBV2 and TRBJ2-1, reads EPEVTQTPSHQVTQMGQEVILRCVPISNHLYFYWYRQILGQKVEFLVSFYNNEISEKSEIFDDQFSVERPDGSNFTLKIRSTKLEDSAMYFCASSYDNEQFFGPGTRLTVL.